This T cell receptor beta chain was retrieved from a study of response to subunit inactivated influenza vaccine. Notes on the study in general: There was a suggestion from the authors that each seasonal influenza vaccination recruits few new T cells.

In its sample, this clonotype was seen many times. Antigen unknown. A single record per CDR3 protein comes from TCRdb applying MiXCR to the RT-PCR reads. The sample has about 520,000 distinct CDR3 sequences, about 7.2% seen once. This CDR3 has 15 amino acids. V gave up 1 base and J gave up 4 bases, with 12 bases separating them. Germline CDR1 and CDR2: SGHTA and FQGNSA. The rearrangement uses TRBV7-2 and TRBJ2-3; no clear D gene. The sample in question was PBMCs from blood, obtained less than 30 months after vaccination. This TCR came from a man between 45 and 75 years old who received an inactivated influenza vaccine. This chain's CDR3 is CASSLGAWFSDTQYF. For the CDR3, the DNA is TGTGCCAGCAGCTTAGGGGCCTGGTTTTCAGATACGCAGTATTTT.